The clone carrying this T cell receptor beta chain was seen only once. The data originate from a study of T cells in narcolepsy. Clones were read by immunoSEQ multiplex PCR, and TCRdb kept only the in-frame ones, dropping some. The sample consists of about 27,000 clones, 70% to 90% of them appearing once. Looked up from germline, CDR1 is SGHTA and CDR2 is FQGTGA. After removal of 8 bases from V and 3 bases from J, the junction contained 5 bases not matched to a gene. This CDR3 is 13 amino acids long. V is TRBV7-3 and J is TRBJ2-3, with 7 bases that match TRBD1. The TCR originated in a human donor with narcolepsy. The specimen sequenced was CD45RA- memory CD4+ T cells from PBMCs. The CDR3 nucleotides are TGTGCCAGCGCATTACAGGGGACAGATACGCAGTATTTT. It yields the protein CASALQGTDTQYF.